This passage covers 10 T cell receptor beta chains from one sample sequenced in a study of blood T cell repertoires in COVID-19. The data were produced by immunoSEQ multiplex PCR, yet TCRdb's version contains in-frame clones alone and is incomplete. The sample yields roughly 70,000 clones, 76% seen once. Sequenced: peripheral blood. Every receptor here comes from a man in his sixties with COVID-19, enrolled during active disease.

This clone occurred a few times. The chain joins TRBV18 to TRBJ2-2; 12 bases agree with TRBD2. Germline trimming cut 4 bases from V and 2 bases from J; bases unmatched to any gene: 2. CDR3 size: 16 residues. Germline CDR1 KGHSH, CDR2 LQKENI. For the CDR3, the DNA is TGTGCCAGCTCACGCGGACTAGCGGGAAACACCGGGGAGCTGTTTTTT. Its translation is CASSRGLAGNTGELFF.

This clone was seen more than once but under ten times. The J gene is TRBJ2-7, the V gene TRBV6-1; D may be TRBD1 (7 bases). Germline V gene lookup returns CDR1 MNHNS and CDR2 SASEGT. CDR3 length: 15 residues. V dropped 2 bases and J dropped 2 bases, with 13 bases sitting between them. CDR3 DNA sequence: TGTGCCAGCAGTGAAATAGGGGGCGGGGCCTACGAGCAGTACTTC. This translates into CASSEIGGGAYEQYF.

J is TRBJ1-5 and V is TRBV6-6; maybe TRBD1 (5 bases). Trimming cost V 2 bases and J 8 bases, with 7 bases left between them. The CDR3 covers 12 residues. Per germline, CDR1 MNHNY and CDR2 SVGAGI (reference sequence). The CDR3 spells CASSYGGEPQHF. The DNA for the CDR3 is TGTGCCAGCAGTTACGGGGGGGAGCCCCAGCATTTT.

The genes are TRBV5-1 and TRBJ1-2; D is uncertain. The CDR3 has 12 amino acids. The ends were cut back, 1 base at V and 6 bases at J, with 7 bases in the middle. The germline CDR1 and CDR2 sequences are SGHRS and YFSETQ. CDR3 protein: CASSLSTDGYTF. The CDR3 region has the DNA TGCGCCAGCAGCTTGTCTACAGATGGCTACACCTTC.

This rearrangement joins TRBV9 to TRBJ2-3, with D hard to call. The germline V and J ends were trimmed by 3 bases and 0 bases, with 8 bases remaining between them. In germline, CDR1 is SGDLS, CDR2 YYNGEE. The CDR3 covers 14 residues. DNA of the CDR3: TGTGCCAGCAGCGCCGGAGCTAGCACAGATACGCAGTATTTT. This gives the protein CASSAGASTDTQYF.

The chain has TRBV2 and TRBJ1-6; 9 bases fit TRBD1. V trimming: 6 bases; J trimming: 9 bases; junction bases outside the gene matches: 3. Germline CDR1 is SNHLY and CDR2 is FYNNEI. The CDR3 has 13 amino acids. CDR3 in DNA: TGTGCCAGCAGGGACAGGGGAGGTTCACCCCTCCACTTT. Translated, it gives CASRDRGGSPLHF.

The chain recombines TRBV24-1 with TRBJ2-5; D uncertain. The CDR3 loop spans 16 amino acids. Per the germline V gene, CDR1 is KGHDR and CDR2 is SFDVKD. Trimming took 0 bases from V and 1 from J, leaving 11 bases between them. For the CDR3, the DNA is TGTGCCACCAGTGATTTGAGGCAGCCGGGCCAAGAGACCCAGTACTTC. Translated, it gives CATSDLRQPGQETQYF.

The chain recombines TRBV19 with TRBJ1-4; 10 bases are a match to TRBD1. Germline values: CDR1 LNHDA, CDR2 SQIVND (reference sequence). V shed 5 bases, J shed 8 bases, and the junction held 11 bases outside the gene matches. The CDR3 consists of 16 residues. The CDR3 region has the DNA TGTGCCAGTAGTTCTTCACGGGACAGGGGATTCGAAAAACTGTTTTTT. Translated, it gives CASSSSRDRGFEKLFF.

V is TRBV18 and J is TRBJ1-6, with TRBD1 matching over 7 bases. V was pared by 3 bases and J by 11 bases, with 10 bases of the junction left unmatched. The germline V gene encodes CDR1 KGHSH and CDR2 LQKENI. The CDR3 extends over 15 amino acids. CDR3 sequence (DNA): TGTGCCAGCTCACCTACCGGGACAGTCGATGCACCCCTCCACTTT. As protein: CASSPTGTVDAPLHF.

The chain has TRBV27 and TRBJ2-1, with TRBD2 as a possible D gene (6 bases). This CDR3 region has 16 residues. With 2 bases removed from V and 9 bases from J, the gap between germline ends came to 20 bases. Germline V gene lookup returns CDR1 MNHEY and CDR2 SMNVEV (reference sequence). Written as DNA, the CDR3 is TGTGCCAGCAGTTTAAGCGGGCTAGTGAGTAGGAGTGAGCAGTTCTTC. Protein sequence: CASSLSGLVSRSEQFF.